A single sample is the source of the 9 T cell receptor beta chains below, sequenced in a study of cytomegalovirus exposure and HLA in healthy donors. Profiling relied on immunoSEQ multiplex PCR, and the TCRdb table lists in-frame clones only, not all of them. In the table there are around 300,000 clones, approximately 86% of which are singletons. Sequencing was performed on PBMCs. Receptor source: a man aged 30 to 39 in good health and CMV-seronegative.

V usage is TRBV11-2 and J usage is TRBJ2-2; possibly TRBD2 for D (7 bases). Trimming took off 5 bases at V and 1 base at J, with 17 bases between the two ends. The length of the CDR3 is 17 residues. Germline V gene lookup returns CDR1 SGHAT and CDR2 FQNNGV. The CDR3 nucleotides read TGTGCCAGCAGCGGCCCTCCGGGGGGCCGGAACACCGGGGAGCTGTTTTTT. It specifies CASSGPPGGRNTGELFF.

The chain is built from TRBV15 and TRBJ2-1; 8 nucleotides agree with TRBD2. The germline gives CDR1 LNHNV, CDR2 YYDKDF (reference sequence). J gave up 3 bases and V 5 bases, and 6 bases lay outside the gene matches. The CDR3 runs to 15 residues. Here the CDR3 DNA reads TGTGCCACCAGCCCCCCGCTAGCGGGCTACAATGAGCAGTTCTTC. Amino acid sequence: CATSPPLAGYNEQFF.

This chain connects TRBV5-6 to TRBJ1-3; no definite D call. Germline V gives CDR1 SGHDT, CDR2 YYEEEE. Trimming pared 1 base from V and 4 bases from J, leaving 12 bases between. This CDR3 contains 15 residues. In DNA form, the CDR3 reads TGTGCCAGCAGCTTGTCACTGGGCCGAGGAAACACCATATATTTT. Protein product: CASSLSLGRGNTIYF.

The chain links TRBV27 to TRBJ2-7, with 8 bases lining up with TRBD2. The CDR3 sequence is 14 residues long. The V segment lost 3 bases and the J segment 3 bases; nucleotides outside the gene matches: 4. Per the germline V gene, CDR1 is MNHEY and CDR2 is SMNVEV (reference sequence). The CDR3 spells CASSLRGDFYEQYF. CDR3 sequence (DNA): TGTGCCAGCAGTTTGCGGGGGGACTTCTACGAGCAGTACTTC.

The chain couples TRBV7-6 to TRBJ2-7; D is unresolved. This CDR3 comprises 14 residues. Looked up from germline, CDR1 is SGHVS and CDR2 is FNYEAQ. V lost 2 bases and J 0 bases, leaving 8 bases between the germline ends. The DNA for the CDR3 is TGTGCCAGCAGCTTATACGGGTTCTCCTACGAGCAGTACTTC. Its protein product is CASSLYGFSYEQYF.

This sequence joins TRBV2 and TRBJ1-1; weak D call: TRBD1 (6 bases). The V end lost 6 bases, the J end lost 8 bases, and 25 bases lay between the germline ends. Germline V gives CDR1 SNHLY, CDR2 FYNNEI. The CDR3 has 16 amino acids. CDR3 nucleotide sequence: TGTGCCAGCAGGGAGGACAGCCGGTCGAGGTACTTGGAAGCTTTCTTT. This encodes CASREDSRSRYLEAFF.

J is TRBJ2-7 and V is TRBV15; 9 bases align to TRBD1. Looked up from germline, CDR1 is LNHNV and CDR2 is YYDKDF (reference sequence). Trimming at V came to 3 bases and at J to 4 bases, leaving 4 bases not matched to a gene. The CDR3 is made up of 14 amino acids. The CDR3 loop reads CATSSRTGAYEQYF. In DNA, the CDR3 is TGTGCCACCAGCAGTCGGACAGGGGCTTACGAGCAGTACTTC.

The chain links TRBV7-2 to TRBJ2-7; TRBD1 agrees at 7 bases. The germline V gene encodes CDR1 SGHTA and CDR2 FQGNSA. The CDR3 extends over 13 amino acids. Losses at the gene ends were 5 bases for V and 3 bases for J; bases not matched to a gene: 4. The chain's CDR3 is CASSEGQIYEQYF. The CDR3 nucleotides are TGTGCCAGCAGCGAGGGACAGATCTACGAGCAGTACTTC.

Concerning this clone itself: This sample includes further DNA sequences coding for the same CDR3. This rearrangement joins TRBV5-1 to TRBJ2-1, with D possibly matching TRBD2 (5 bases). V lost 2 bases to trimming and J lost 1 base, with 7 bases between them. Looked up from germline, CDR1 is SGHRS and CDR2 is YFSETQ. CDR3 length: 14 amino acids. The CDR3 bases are TGCGCCAGCAGCTTAGGAGGATCCTACAATGAGCAGTTCTTC. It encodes CASSLGGSYNEQFF.